A single sample gave rise to the 32 T cell receptor beta chains below, sequenced in a study of T-cell memory formation after mild COVID-19. MiXCR was run by TCRdb on the 5' RACE reads, yielding one entry per CDR3 protein. The table has about 190,000 distinct CDR3 sequences, 15% to 20% seen once. Input material: PBMCs or a T cell subset sorted from them (not recorded which). The receptors here all came from an adult woman who had mild COVID-19 (a few samples of this study predate the infection). Cell type and time point are not known.

This chain links TRBV6-4 with TRBJ1-1; D ambiguous. V was trimmed by 6 bases and J by 4 bases, leaving 18 bases between them. CDR3 length: 15 residues. CDR1 MRHNA and CDR2 SNTAGT come from the germline V gene. CDR3 bases: TGTGCCAGCAGCTCTAAACCTTCAAGCGGCACTGAAGCTTTCTTT. It codes for CASSSKPSSGTEAFF.

This clonotype was detected only a few times. CDR3 DNA: TGTGCCAGCAGTTACGGACACACCTATGGCTACACCTTC. This codes for CASSYGHTYGYTF. The chain recombines TRBV12-3 or TRBV12-4 with TRBJ1-2, with D perhaps TRBD1 (5 bases). CDR3 length: 13 amino acids. The V end was cut by 4 bases, the J end by 4 bases, with 10 bases between.

In the case of this clonotype: A read error may produce the germline difference seen at one junction end. The chain combines TRBV7-6 with TRBJ2-1; 10 bases line up with TRBD2. The CDR3 totals 14 residues. The germline V gene has CDR1 SGHVS and CDR2 FNYEAQ. CDR3 loop: CASSLGLAVNEQFF. The CDR3 DNA reads as TGTGCCAGCAGTTTAGGACTAGCGGTGAATGAGCAGTTCTTC.

This clonotype was observed a handful of times. One junction end disagrees with the germline gene, perhaps due to a read error. The V call is TRBV11-3, the J call TRBJ1-1, with a possible D match to TRBD1 (6 bases). Germline V gene lookup returns CDR1 SGHNT and CDR2 YENEEA. The CDR3 spans 15 residues. The CDR3 DNA follows: TGTGCCAGCAGCCCCATCCCGCAGGGGAACCCTGAAGCTTTCTTT. Residues: CASSPIPQGNPEAFF.

The V gene is TRBV7-9, the J gene TRBJ2-7; D is possibly TRBD2 (6 bases). V dropped 2 bases and J dropped 1 base, with 9 bases sitting between them. The CDR3 is 14 residues long. Germline CDR1 is SEHNR and CDR2 is FQNEAQ (reference sequence). CDR3 sequence reads: CASSLTSTSYEQYF. CDR3 nucleotides: TGTGCCAGCAGCTTAACTAGCACATCCTACGAGCAGTACTTC.

This clonotype was seen only a few times. The chain combines TRBV5-1 with TRBJ2-5; 8 bases are shared with TRBD2. CDR3 length: 16 residues. The germline gives CDR1 SGHRS, CDR2 YFSETQ. V was clipped by 0 bases and J by 2 bases; unmatched bases: 6. CDR3 protein: CASSLEVAGSQETQYF. The CDR3 DNA reads as TGCGCCAGCAGCTTGGAGGTAGCGGGGAGTCAAGAGACCCAGTACTTC. Combining the CDR3 with reference TRBV5-1 and TRBJ2-5 gives the whole variable domain KAGVTQTPRYLIKTRGQQVTLSCSPISGHRSVSWYQQTPGQGLQFLFEYFSETQRNKGNFPGRFSGRQFSNSRSEMNVSTLELGDSALYLCASSLEVAGSQETQYFGPGTRLLVL.

The chain recombines TRBV5-1 with TRBJ2-7, with TRBD2 matching 8 bases. Germline lookup yields CDR1 SGHRS and CDR2 YFSETQ. The V and J ends lost 4 bases and 9 bases, in that order; junction bases with no gene match: 9. The CDR3 length is 13 residues. CDR3 coding DNA: TGCGCCAGCAGCCAGGGACTAGAGCTAGCGCAGTACTTC. This gives the protein CASSQGLELAQYF.

This clonotype was detected a few times. The chain combines TRBV11-3 with TRBJ2-2, with D maybe TRBD1 (6 bases). The germline V and J ends were trimmed by 2 bases and 3 bases, with 10 bases remaining between them. The CDR3 sequence is 15 residues long. The germline gives CDR1 SGHNT, CDR2 YENEEA. CDR3 coding DNA: TGTGCCAGCAGCTTATCTACAGGGCACACCGGGGAGCTGTTTTTT. Its protein product is CASSLSTGHTGELFF.

In this sample, this clonotype turned up a few times. The chain is built from TRBV5-1 and TRBJ1-4, with a weak D call TRBD1 (5 bases). Trimming removed 0 bases at V and 0 bases at J, with 12 bases between. The germline CDR1 and CDR2 sequences are SGHRS and YFSETQ. The CDR3 length is 17 residues. In DNA form, the CDR3 reads TGCGCCAGCAGCTTGGACCCAGACAGTGCAACTAATGAAAAACTGTTTTTT. The encoded protein is CASSLDPDSATNEKLFF.

The rearrangement uses TRBV6-5 and TRBJ2-3, with D unresolved. Germline V gives CDR1 MNHEY, CDR2 SVGAGI. The CDR3 has 15 amino acids. V was shortened by 6 bases and J by 0 bases, with 13 bases between the two germline ends. CDR3 sequence (DNA): TGTGCCAGCAGCTCGACACTTACTAGCACAGATACGCAGTATTTT. Its translation: CASSSTLTSTDTQYF.

This clonotype was counted only a few times. The chain recombines TRBV4-2 with TRBJ1-2; 7 nucleotides match TRBD1. Germline V gene data show CDR1 as LGHNA and CDR2 as YNFKEQ. Trimming at V came to 0 bases and at J to 2 bases, leaving 6 bases not matched to a gene. This CDR3 contains 16 residues. The CDR3 DNA sequence: TGTGCCAGCAGCCAAGATCGGACAGGTCAGAACTATGGCTACACCTTC. This encodes CASSQDRTGQNYGYTF.

The gene calls are TRBV5-1 and TRBJ2-7; no clear D. With 0 bases removed from V and 5 bases from J, the gap between germline ends came to 15 bases. CDR1 is SGHRS and CDR2 is YFSETQ in the germline V gene. CDR3 length: 15 residues. CDR3 DNA: TGCGCCAGCAGCTTGGATGGCGGAGCCAGTAACGAGCAGTACTTC. Translated, it gives CASSLDGGASNEQYF.

This sequence joins TRBV20-1 and TRBJ1-5; D gene ambiguous. The CDR3 runs to 13 residues. Germline V gives CDR1 DFQATT, CDR2 SNEGSKA (reference sequence). The V end lost 1 base, the J end lost 4 bases, and 8 bases lay between the germline ends. CDR3 in amino acids: CSARVHSNQPQHF. The CDR3 region has the DNA TGCAGTGCTAGAGTCCACTCTAATCAGCCCCAGCATTTT.

This clonotype was counted only a few times. This sequence joins TRBV20-1 and TRBJ2-7, with D tentatively TRBD1 (5 bases). Germline V gene data show CDR1 as DFQATT and CDR2 as SNEGSKA (reference sequence). The CDR3 spans 11 residues. V lost 6 bases and J lost 6, with 12 bases in between. The CDR3 sequence is CSAPLTGEQYF. In nucleotides, the CDR3 is TGCAGTGCCCCTCTAACAGGCGAGCAGTACTTC.

As to this clonotype: The DNA is left out, because the CDR3 cannot be placed on it with certainty; the CDR3 is given as TCRdb lists it. This chain uses TRBV9 with TRBJ2-2; the table calls TRBD2, which could not be checked here. Germline V lookup: CDR1 SGDLS, CDR2 YYNGEE. The CDR3 spans 17 amino acids, including both terminal residues. This CDR3 is CASSDGTSTNTGELFFF.

V usage is TRBV7-2 and J usage is TRBJ2-2; D is undetermined. This CDR3 region has 13 residues. Germline CDR1 is SGHTA and CDR2 is FQGNSA. V was pared by 1 base and J by 6 bases, with 6 bases between. The CDR3 bases are TGTGCCAGCAGCTTAGTAGACCCCGGGGAGCTGTTTTTT. Its protein is CASSLVDPGELFF. Full variable domain (outside the CDR3, taken from reference TRBV7-2 and TRBJ2-2): GAGVSQSPSNKVTEKGKDVELRCDPISGHTALYWYRQSLGQGLEFLIYFQGNSAPDKSGLPSDRFSAERTGGSVSTLTIQRTQQEDSAVYLCASSLVDPGELFFGEGSRLTVL.

This clonotype came up a few times. V usage is TRBV12-3 or TRBV12-4 and J usage is TRBJ2-6; 10 bases align to TRBD2. J was trimmed by 4 bases and V by 6 bases; bases with no gene match: 9. The CDR3 is 17 residues long. The CDR3 coding sequence is TGTGCCAGCAGCAGAAGCGGGGGGGTATCCGGGGCCAACGTCCTGACTTTC. Protein product: CASSRSGGVSGANVLTF.

J is TRBJ2-7 and V is TRBV12-3 or TRBV12-4; TRBD2 agrees at 12 bases. Trimming cost V 5 bases and J 4 bases; bases outside gene matches: 3. This CDR3 comprises 14 residues. CDR3 sequence (DNA): TGTGCCAGCAGTAGACTAGCGGGGGTTTACGAGCAGTACTTC. This encodes CASSRLAGVYEQYF.

This clonotype turned up a few times. This chain joins TRBV29-1 and TRBJ1-2; 9 nucleotides match TRBD1. Germline V gene lookup returns CDR1 SQVTM and CDR2 ANQGSEA. This CDR3 is built from 13 residues. Unmatched junction bases numbered 6, after V lost 4 bases and J lost 6 bases. CDR3: CSVASGQGNGYTF. In DNA form, the CDR3 reads TGCAGCGTTGCCTCGGGACAGGGCAATGGCTACACCTTC. Variable domain in full (rest from reference TRBV29-1 and TRBJ1-2): SAVISQKPSRDICQRGTSLTIQCQVDSQVTMMFWYRQQPGQSLTLIATANQGSEATYESGFVIDKFPISRPNLTFSTLTVSNMSPEDSSIYLCSVASGQGNGYTFGSGTRLTVV.

Only a few counts were recorded for this clonotype. The V gene is TRBV20-1, the J gene TRBJ1-1; D is undetermined. The V and J ends lost 1 base and 0 bases respectively, with 12 bases between them. The CDR3 runs 15 residues. Germline loops: CDR1 DFQATT, CDR2 SNEGSKA (reference sequence). The CDR3 nucleotides are TGCAGTGCTAGAGCGGGCGGCAGGTTGAACACTGAAGCTTTCTTT. Its protein is CSARAGGRLNTEAFF.

In this sample, this clonotype turned up many times. The chain carries TRBV5-5 and TRBJ2-7; D may be TRBD2 (6 bases). This CDR3 is built from 14 residues. V dropped 2 bases and J dropped 6 bases, with 15 bases sitting between them. The germline V gene has CDR1 SGHKS and CDR2 YYEKEE (reference sequence). The CDR3 bases are TGTGCCAGCAGCTTTGGGGACTTTGCGGCCGAGCAGTACTTC. This codes for CASSFGDFAAEQYF.

The chain has TRBV3-1 and TRBJ2-2; the D call may be TRBD1 or TRBD2 (5 bases each). With 4 bases removed from V and 8 bases from J, the gap between germline ends came to 11 bases. The CDR3 loop spans 13 amino acids. Looked up from germline, CDR1 is LGHDT and CDR2 is YNNKEL (reference sequence). The chain's CDR3 is CASSPRWGGELFF. Here the CDR3 DNA reads TGTGCCAGCAGCCCCCGATGGGGGGGGGAGCTGTTTTTT.

This clonotype was seen a handful of times. The V call is TRBV20-1, the J call TRBJ1-1; perhaps TRBD1 as D (5 bases). CDR1 DFQATT and CDR2 SNEGSKA come from the germline V gene (reference sequence). The CDR3 contains 15 residues. Trimming shortened V by 3 bases and J by 3 bases, and 17 bases separated the two germline ends. CDR3 sequence reads: CSARTLDSSDTEAFF. For the CDR3, the DNA is TGCAGTGCTAGGACCCTCGACAGCTCTGACACTGAAGCTTTCTTT.

The chain employs TRBV29-1 and TRBJ1-2, with TRBD1 identical over 7 bases. This CDR3 has 12 amino acids. The J segment lost 8 bases and the V segment lost 2 bases, leaving 5 bases of the junction unmatched. CDR1 is SQVTM, CDR2 ANQGSEA, per germline. CDR3 in amino acids: CSVEKGAGGYTF. CDR3 sequence (DNA): TGCAGCGTTGAAAAGGGGGCAGGCGGCTACACCTTC.

This clonotype was observed a few times. Compared with germline, one end of the junction differs, possibly owing to a read error. CDR3 in amino acids: CAWSVRARKDF. CDR3 coding DNA: TGTGCCTGGAGTGTACGGGCACGGAAGGATTTT. The chain carries TRBV30 and TRBJ2-3; D unclear. The CDR3 is 11 residues long. Germline CDR1 is GTSNPN and CDR2 is SVGIG (reference sequence).

The chain combines TRBV3-1 with TRBJ1-2, with D unresolved. The CDR3 spans 12 residues. The V end lost 2 bases, the J end lost 3 bases, and 4 bases lay between the germline ends. Germline values: CDR1 LGHDT, CDR2 YNNKEL (reference sequence). DNA for the CDR3: TGTGCCAGCAGCCAAACTGACTATGGCTACACCTTC. It specifies CASSQTDYGYTF.

This clonotype was observed a few times. The chain has TRBV4-3 and TRBJ2-5; 7 bases map to TRBD2. Germline V gene data show CDR1 as LGHNA and CDR2 as YSLEER. CDR3 length equals 15 residues. V gave up 4 bases and J gave up 5 bases; unmatched junction bases: 10. As DNA, the CDR3 is TGCGCCAGCAGCCCCTCTAGCGGAGGGATGGAGACCCAGTACTTC. Protein product: CASSPSSGGMETQYF.

V and J are TRBV20-1 and TRBJ1-1, with D possibly TRBD1 on 5 matching bases. The CDR3 has 14 amino acids. Trimming cost V 1 base and J 3 bases, with 12 bases left between them. CDR1 and CDR2 from the germline V gene are DFQATT and SNEGSKA (reference sequence). CDR3 sequence reads: CSARVPLGDTEAFF. CDR3 DNA sequence: TGCAGTGCTAGAGTACCCCTAGGGGACACTGAAGCTTTCTTT.

The chain recombines TRBV6-2 or TRBV6-3 with TRBJ2-7, with D tentatively TRBD1 (5 bases). Trimming pared 2 bases from V and 3 bases from J, leaving 11 bases between. The CDR3 contains 14 residues. CDR1 and CDR2 from the germline V gene are MNHEY and SVGEGT. The CDR3 DNA reads TGTGCCAGCAGTTACCAGGGCGAGGTCTACGAGCAGTACTTC. This translates into CASSYQGEVYEQYF.

This clonotype was picked up a small number of times. This chain joins TRBV29-1 and TRBJ2-6; D unclear. Germline V lookup: CDR1 SQVTM, CDR2 ANQGSEA. The CDR3 runs 12 residues. Trimming shortened V by 6 bases and J by 9 bases, and 12 bases separated the two germline ends. CDR3 sequence: CSVQGPSNVLTF. The CDR3 DNA follows: TGCAGCGTCCAAGGGCCAAGCAACGTCCTGACTTTC.

The rearrangement links TRBV5-8 to TRBJ2-1, with 7 bases that match TRBD1. V lost 4 bases and J lost 2; bases outside the gene matches: 9. The CDR3 is 16 amino acids. CDR1 and CDR2 (germline): SGHTS, YDEGEE. As DNA, the CDR3 is TGTGCCAGCAGCACCCCCGGGACAGCGACCTACAATGAGCAGTTCTTC. Protein: CASSTPGTATYNEQFF.

The J gene is TRBJ1-2, the V gene TRBV18; 7 positions match TRBD1. The CDR3 runs to 11 residues. Germline V gene lookup returns CDR1 KGHSH and CDR2 LQKENI. Unmatched junction bases numbered 3, after V lost 4 bases and J lost 10 bases. CDR3 loop: CASSLDRDYTF. CDR3 nucleotide sequence: TGTGCCAGCTCACTTGACAGGGACTACACCTTC.